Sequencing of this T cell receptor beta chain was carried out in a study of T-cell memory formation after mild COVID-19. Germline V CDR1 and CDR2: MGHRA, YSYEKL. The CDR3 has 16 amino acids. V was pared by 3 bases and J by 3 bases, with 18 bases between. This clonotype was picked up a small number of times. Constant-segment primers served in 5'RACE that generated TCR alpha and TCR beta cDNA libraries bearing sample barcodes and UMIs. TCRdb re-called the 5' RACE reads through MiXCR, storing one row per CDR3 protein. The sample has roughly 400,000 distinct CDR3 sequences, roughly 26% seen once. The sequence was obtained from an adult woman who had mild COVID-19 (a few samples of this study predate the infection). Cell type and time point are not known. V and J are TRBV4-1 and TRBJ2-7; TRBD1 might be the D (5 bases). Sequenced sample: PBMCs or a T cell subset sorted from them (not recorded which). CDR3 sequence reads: CASSQVFTGDLYEQYF. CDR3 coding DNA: TGCGCCAGCAGCCAGGTATTCACAGGAGATCTCTACGAGCAGTACTTC.